Presented here are 21 T cell receptor beta chains from one specimen sequenced in a study of cytomegalovirus exposure and HLA in healthy donors. Repertoires were generated with immunoSEQ multiplex PCR, while TCRdb's copy carries only in-frame clones and drops some. Among roughly 130,000 clones, more than 70% were seen once, and the ten largest hold around 1.5%. Sequences were obtained from PBMCs. The receptor set was obtained from a man younger than 40 in good health and CMV-seronegative.

The gene calls are TRBV30 and TRBJ1-4; 7 bases match TRBD1. The length of the CDR3 is 16 residues. CDR1 is GTSNPN and CDR2 is SVGIG in the germline V gene (reference sequence). Trimming took 3 bases from V and 2 from J; bases not matched to a gene: 9. CDR3 in amino acids: CAWRGGTGDTNEKLFF. Here the CDR3 DNA reads TGTGCCTGGAGGGGGGGTACAGGGGATACTAATGAAAAACTGTTTTTT.

The rearrangement links TRBV6-1 to TRBJ2-3; possibly TRBD2 for D (5 bases). Germline V gene sequence: CDR1 MNHNS, CDR2 SASEGT. The V and J ends lost 6 bases and 0 bases respectively, with 10 bases between them. The CDR3 loop spans 14 amino acids. The CDR3 reads CASSPGGSTDTQYF. DNA for the CDR3: TGTGCCAGCAGCCCTGGCGGGAGCACAGATACGCAGTATTTT.

The J gene is TRBJ1-2, the V gene TRBV19; D is unclear. The CDR3 loop spans 13 amino acids. Trimming removed 2 bases from V and 8 bases from J, with 12 bases in between. CDR1 is LNHDA and CDR2 is SQIVND in the germline V gene (reference sequence). CDR3 DNA: TGTGCCAGTAGTATAAGTCCAGGAAAAGGCTACACCTTC. The encoded protein is CASSISPGKGYTF. Full variable domain (outside the CDR3, taken from reference TRBV19 and TRBJ1-2): DGGITQSPKYLFRKEGQNVTLSCEQNLNHDAMYWYRQDPGQGLRLIYYSQIVNDFQKGDIAEGYSVSREKKESFPLTVTSAQKNPTAFYLCASSISPGKGYTFGSGTRLTVV.

The chain links TRBV7-6 to TRBJ2-1, with TRBD1 as a possible D gene (6 bases). Trimming stripped 4 bases from V and 0 bases from J, with 22 bases between. The germline gives CDR1 SGHVS, CDR2 FNYEAQ. The CDR3 is 19 residues long. CDR3: CASSSGVRELLGSYNEQFF. The CDR3 bases are TGTGCCAGCAGCTCAGGGGTGAGGGAACTATTGGGCTCCTACAATGAGCAGTTCTTC.

This clone was picked up one time. This chain joins TRBV27 and TRBJ1-4; tentatively, D is TRBD1 (5 bases). Between the trimmed V and J ends, which lost 4 bases and 0 bases, there was a span of 12 bases. The CDR3 consists of 16 residues. CDR1 is MNHEY and CDR2 is SMNVEV in the germline V gene (reference sequence). For the CDR3, the DNA is TGTGCCAGCAGTTCTGAACAGGTTGCAACTAATGAAAAACTGTTTTTT. Amino acid sequence: CASSSEQVATNEKLFF.

The chain links TRBV5-1 to TRBJ2-5, with 10 nucleotides matching TRBD2. With V trimmed by 7 bases and J by 6 bases, 9 bases remained unmatched. CDR1 is SGHRS and CDR2 is YFSETQ in the germline V gene. The CDR3 length is 14 residues. CDR3 in amino acids: CASRKAGGRKTQYF. The CDR3 DNA reads TGCGCCAGCCGGAAAGCGGGAGGGAGAAAGACCCAGTACTTC.

The chain couples TRBV7-8 to TRBJ2-7; possible D gene TRBD1, 6 bases. The CDR3 is 15 residues long. The germline V and J ends were trimmed by 2 bases and 2 bases, with 13 bases remaining between them. Germline loops: CDR1 SGHVS, CDR2 FQNEAQ. The CDR3 loop is CASSLSGQGAYEQYF. As DNA, the CDR3 is TGTGCCAGCAGCTTATCGGGACAAGGGGCCTACGAGCAGTACTTC.

This clone was seen just once. The chain carries TRBV7-2 and TRBJ2-3, with a tentative D call TRBD2 (6 bases). Germline lookup yields CDR1 SGHTA and CDR2 FQGNSA. The CDR3 is 17 amino acids. The germline V and J ends were trimmed by 4 bases and 8 bases, with 25 bases remaining between them. The CDR3 is CASSSPGLIFSKGTQYF. DNA of the CDR3: TGTGCCAGCAGCTCTCCGGGACTCATTTTTTCGAAGGGTACGCAGTATTTT.

The chain uses TRBV10-3 and TRBJ1-4; 7 bases are a match to TRBD1. This CDR3 spans 12 amino acids. V trimming: 8 bases; J trimming: 7 bases; junction bases outside the gene matches: 4. The germline V gene encodes CDR1 ENHRY and CDR2 SYGVKD. The CDR3: CAIGQGGEKLFF. As DNA, the CDR3 is TGTGCCATCGGCCAGGGGGGTGAAAAACTGTTTTTT.

The chain uses TRBV5-8 and TRBJ1-2, with D possibly being TRBD1 (6 bases). The CDR3 covers 14 residues. Trimming left V 4 bases short and J 2 bases short, with 12 bases between. CDR1 SGHTS and CDR2 YDEGEE come from the germline V gene. CDR3 protein: CASSIQQGNYGYTF. The DNA of the CDR3 is TGTGCCAGCAGCATCCAACAGGGCAACTATGGCTACACCTTC.

The chain recombines TRBV2 with TRBJ1-5; TRBD1 might be the D (6 bases). V was clipped by 6 bases and J by 3 bases, with 12 bases between them. Germline-derived CDR1 and CDR2 are SNHLY and FYNNEI. The CDR3 consists of 14 residues. CDR3 coding DNA: TGTGCCAGCAGAGATCAGGGGCCCAATCAGCCCCAGCATTTT. This gives the protein CASRDQGPNQPQHF.

The V call is TRBV5-1, the J call TRBJ2-1; 8 bases align to TRBD2. This CDR3 contains 16 residues. CDR1 SGHRS and CDR2 YFSETQ come from the germline V gene. V lost 5 bases, J lost 3 bases, and 10 bases stayed unmatched. DNA for the CDR3: TGCGCCAGCAGTTTAGGGCGGGAGGCTATCTACAATGAGCAGTTCTTC. Translated, it gives CASSLGREAIYNEQFF.

The J gene is TRBJ1-1, the V gene TRBV9; D gene uncertain. The CDR3 contains 15 residues. Germline assignment: CDR1 SGDLS and CDR2 YYNGEE. V lost 2 bases and J lost 1, with 12 bases in between. DNA for the CDR3: TGTGCCAGCAGCGTCGGAGCAGTTAAGAACACTGAAGCTTTCTTT. Protein sequence: CASSVGAVKNTEAFF. Filled out from reference TRBV9 and TRBJ1-1, the complete variable domain reads DSGVTQTPKHLITATGQRVTLRCSPRSGDLSVYWYQQSLDQGLQFLIQYYNGEERAKGNILERFSAQQFPDLHSELNLSSLELGDSALYFCASSVGAVKNTEAFFGQGTRLTVV.

The CDR3 loop reads CASSYGASGPQETQYF. In DNA form, the CDR3 reads TGTGCCAGCAGTTACGGGGCTAGCGGGCCCCAAGAGACCCAGTACTTC. The V and J genes are TRBV6-5 and TRBJ2-5, with 8 nucleotides matching TRBD2. Germline values: CDR1 MNHEY, CDR2 SVGAGI. The junction had 6 bases not matched to a gene; V was cut back by 2 bases and J by 1 base. This CDR3 comprises 16 residues.

This sequence joins TRBV4-3 and TRBJ2-3; D may be TRBD2 (5 bases). V lost 1 base and J lost 0, with 11 bases in between. This CDR3 has 16 amino acids. Germline CDR1 reads LGHNA; CDR2 reads YSLEER. CDR3 DNA: TGCGCCAGCAGCCAAGGCGGCGGGCTTAGCACAGATACGCAGTATTTT. Its protein product is CASSQGGGLSTDTQYF.

V gene TRBV6-4 combines with J gene TRBJ2-7; 9 positions match TRBD1. The germline CDR1 and CDR2 sequences are MRHNA and SNTAGT. The CDR3 contains 17 residues. The trim removed 4 bases at V and 3 bases at J, leaving 13 bases unmatched. The DNA of the CDR3 is TGTGCCAGCAGTGTTCTAACCAGGGACAGGGATTTCTACGAGCAGTACTTC. This codes for CASSVLTRDRDFYEQYF.

J is TRBJ2-1 and V is TRBV5-1; possible D gene TRBD2, 6 bases. This CDR3 region has 16 residues. Per germline, CDR1 SGHRS and CDR2 YFSETQ. V was trimmed by 0 bases and J by 0 bases, leaving 10 bases between them. The CDR3 reads CASSLGAGTSYNEQFF. CDR3 bases: TGCGCCAGCAGCTTGGGGGCGGGAACCTCCTACAATGAGCAGTTCTTC.

DNA for the CDR3: TGTGCCAGCAGCATTGGACTGATGGGCGGCTACGAGCAGTACTTC. This gives the protein CASSIGLMGGYEQYF. The chain uses TRBV27 and TRBJ2-7; possibly TRBD2 for D (5 bases). Germline CDR1 is MNHEY and CDR2 is SMNVEV (reference sequence). The CDR3 spans 15 residues. Trimming left V 6 bases short and J 3 bases short, with 18 bases between.

This chain joins TRBV27 and TRBJ2-7; 7 bases align to TRBD1. The CDR3 covers 14 residues. Germline V CDR1 and CDR2: MNHEY, SMNVEV (reference sequence). The J segment lost 2 bases and the V segment lost 2 bases, leaving 3 bases of the junction unmatched. CDR3 loop: CASSLRTGAYEQYF. CDR3 DNA: TGTGCCAGCAGTTTACGGACAGGAGCCTACGAGCAGTACTTC.

The chain recombines TRBV6-1 with TRBJ1-1; 7 nucleotides agree with TRBD1. Looked up from germline, CDR1 is MNHNS and CDR2 is SASEGT. The CDR3 consists of 15 residues. The J segment lost 2 bases and the V segment lost 5 bases, leaving 8 bases of the junction unmatched. The DNA for the CDR3 is TGTGCCAGCAGTCATACGGGACAGACAAACACTGAAGCTTTCTTT. This codes for CASSHTGQTNTEAFF.

This chain uses TRBV12-5 with TRBJ1-2; D is unclear. Germline assignment: CDR1 LGHNT and CDR2 FRNRAP. Trimming cost V 0 bases and J 4 bases, with 12 bases left between them. This CDR3 spans 15 amino acids. CDR3: CASGLVLGGFYGYTF. In DNA form, the CDR3 reads TGTGCTAGTGGTTTGGTACTGGGCGGGTTCTATGGCTACACCTTC.